This TCR beta chain emerged from a study of T-cell reconstitution after alpha-beta-depleted transplantation in children. V dropped 1 base and J dropped 5 bases, with 12 bases sitting between them. The CDR3 is made up of 15 amino acids. In germline, CDR1 is SGHNT, CDR2 YENEEA. This sample's TCRbeta library carried unique molecular identifier barcodes. TCRdb reanalysed the PCR reads using MiXCR and keeps one entry per CDR3 protein. The top ten hold approximately 11% of the sample, which has 300,000 or so distinct CDR3 sequences, 20% to 30% seen once. With respect to this clonotype: Its antigen is unidentified.

Notes on the study in general: One year after transplant, T-cell counts and diversity came mostly from newly produced T cells. About two months after transplant, alpha-beta T cells reportedly came from several hundred expanded graft clones. The origin of high day-60 TCRbeta diversity in some patients lay in surviving recipient T cells and thymic progenitors.

Here the sequenced sample was PBMCs, mostly from graft donor cells, taken 180 days after TCRalphabeta/CD19-depleted stem cell transplant. The rearrangement joins TRBV11-3 to TRBJ2-1; TRBD1 is a possible D gene (6 bases). This clonotype was obtained from a male patient younger than 18 who had a stem cell transplant for acute lymphoblastic leukemia, so the T cells may come from the graft donor. The CDR3: CASSLGDIPDNEQFF. The CDR3 DNA is TGTGCCAGCAGCTTAGGGGACATTCCCGACAATGAGCAGTTCTTC.